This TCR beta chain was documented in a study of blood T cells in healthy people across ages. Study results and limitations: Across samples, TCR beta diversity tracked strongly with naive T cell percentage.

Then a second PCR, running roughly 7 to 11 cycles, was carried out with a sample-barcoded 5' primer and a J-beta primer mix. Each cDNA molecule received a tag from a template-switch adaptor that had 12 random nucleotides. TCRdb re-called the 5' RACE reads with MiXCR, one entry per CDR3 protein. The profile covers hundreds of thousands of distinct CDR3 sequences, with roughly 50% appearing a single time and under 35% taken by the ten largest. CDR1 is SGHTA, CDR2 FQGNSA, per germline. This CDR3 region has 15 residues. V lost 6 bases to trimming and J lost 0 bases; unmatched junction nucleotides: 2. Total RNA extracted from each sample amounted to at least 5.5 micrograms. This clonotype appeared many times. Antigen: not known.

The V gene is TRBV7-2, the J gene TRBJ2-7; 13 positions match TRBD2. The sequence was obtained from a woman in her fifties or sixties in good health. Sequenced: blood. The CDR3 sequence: CASSWTSGSSYEQYF. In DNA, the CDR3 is TGTGCCAGCAGTTGGACTAGCGGGAGCTCCTACGAGCAGTACTTC.